This TCR beta chain was identified in a study of cytomegalovirus exposure and HLA in healthy donors. Of note for this clone: The antigen is unknown.

Study-wide points: A highly shared variant cluster was judged a likely technical artifact.

Primers for the PCR totalled 60 Vbeta and 13 Jbeta. Profiled with immunoSEQ multiplex PCR; TCRdb holds only in-frame clones, not every one. The table has fewer than 150,000 clones, approximately 76% seen once. CDR1 and CDR2 from the germline V gene are MNHNS and SASEGT. The CDR3 is 14 residues long. V was pared by 7 bases and J by 6 bases, with 10 bases of the junction left unmatched. This receptor was taken from a man aged 60-69 years in good health and CMV-seropositive. The V call is TRBV6-1, the J call TRBJ2-3; 7 bases agree with TRBD1. The sample taken for sequencing was PBMCs. CDR3 amino acids: CASKPTGPPDTQYF. The CDR3 coding sequence is TGTGCCAGCAAGCCGACAGGGCCACCCGATACGCAGTATTTT.